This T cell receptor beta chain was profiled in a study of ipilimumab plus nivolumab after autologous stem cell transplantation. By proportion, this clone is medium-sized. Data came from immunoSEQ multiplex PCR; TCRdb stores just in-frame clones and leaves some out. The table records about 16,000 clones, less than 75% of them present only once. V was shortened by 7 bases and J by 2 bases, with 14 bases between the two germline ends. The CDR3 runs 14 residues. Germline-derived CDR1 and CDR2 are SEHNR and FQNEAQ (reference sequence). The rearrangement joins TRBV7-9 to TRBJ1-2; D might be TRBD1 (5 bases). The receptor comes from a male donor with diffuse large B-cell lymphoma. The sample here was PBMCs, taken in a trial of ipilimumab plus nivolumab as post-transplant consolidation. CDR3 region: CASNIRDGNYGYTF. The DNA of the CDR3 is TGTGCCAGCAACATCCGGGACGGCAACTATGGCTACACCTTC.